This passage covers 21 T cell receptor beta chains from one sample sequenced in a study of blood T cell repertoires in COVID-19. The table came from immunoSEQ multiplex PCR; TCRdb's copy has only in-frame clones and leaves some out. The repertoire holds just over 95,000 clones, with about 80% as singletons. Sequenced: peripheral blood. These receptors were taken from a man between 60 and 75 years old with acute or convalescent COVID-19.

The rearrangement joins TRBV11-2 to TRBJ1-5, with D tentatively TRBD1 (5 bases). This CDR3 has 16 residues. Trimming cost V 4 bases and J 6 bases, with 19 bases left between them. Germline lookup yields CDR1 SGHAT and CDR2 FQNNGV. The CDR3 region is CASSSPAGGGSQPQHF. As DNA, the CDR3 is TGTGCCAGCAGCTCCCCCGCGGGGGGTGGTAGTCAGCCCCAGCATTTT.

V usage is TRBV30 and J usage is TRBJ1-1; unclear D gene. The CDR3 is made up of 13 amino acids. Germline CDR1 and CDR2: GTSNPN and SVGIG (reference sequence). Trimming took 0 bases from V and 1 from J, leaving 6 bases between them. CDR3 coding DNA: TGTGCCTGGAGTGTATTTCGGAACACTGAAGCTTTCTTT. Its translation: CAWSVFRNTEAFF.

This clone showed up just a few times. The rearrangement uses TRBV12-3 or TRBV12-4 and TRBJ1-2, with D possibly being TRBD1 (5 bases). V lost 6 bases and J 7 bases, leaving 9 bases between the germline ends. This CDR3 is built from 11 residues. The CDR3 DNA is TGTGCCAGCAGGGACAAGGGTGGCTACACCTTC. Protein product: CASRDKGGYTF.

This chain connects TRBV19 to TRBJ1-2; D not resolved. The CDR3 covers 14 residues. Germline CDR1 reads LNHDA; CDR2 reads SQIVND (reference sequence). The V end lost 5 bases, the J end lost 2 bases, and 12 bases lay between the germline ends. This CDR3 reads CASSPRETNYGYTF. For the CDR3, the DNA is TGTGCCAGTAGTCCCCGGGAAACCAACTATGGCTACACCTTC.

V gene TRBV3-1 (or the pseudogene TRBV3-2) combines with J gene TRBJ1-2; TRBD1 matches 11 bases. Per the germline V gene, CDR1 is LGHDT and CDR2 is YNNKEL (reference sequence). This CDR3 has 14 residues. Losses at the gene ends were 6 bases for V and 6 bases for J; bases not matched to a gene: 6. The DNA of the CDR3 is TGTGCCAGCAGGCTCGGACAGGGGGCCCATGGCTACACCTTC. The encoded protein is CASRLGQGAHGYTF.

V gene TRBV7-9 combines with J gene TRBJ1-1, with D perhaps TRBD1 (5 bases). Trimming stripped 7 bases from V and 0 bases from J, with 21 bases between. Looked up from germline, CDR1 is SEHNR and CDR2 is FQNEAQ (reference sequence). The CDR3 covers 17 residues. The CDR3 sequence is CASIRGHDDSMNTEAFF. Here the CDR3 DNA reads TGTGCCAGCATCCGAGGTCACGACGACAGTATGAACACTGAAGCTTTCTTT.

The chain's CDR3 is CASSYSGQGRQPQHF. The CDR3 DNA sequence: TGTGCCAGCAGTTACTCGGGACAGGGAAGACAGCCCCAGCATTTT. This rearrangement joins TRBV6-5 to TRBJ1-5, with TRBD1 matching over 9 bases. V lost 0 bases to trimming and J lost 7 bases; unmatched junction nucleotides: 4. Germline CDR1 and CDR2: MNHEY and SVGAGI. This CDR3 spans 15 amino acids.

CDR3 nucleotides: TGTGCCAGCACCTCCCAAGGAGTTACTGAAGCTTTCTTT. Its protein product is CASTSQGVTEAFF. This rearrangement joins TRBV6-5 to TRBJ1-1; D is ambiguous. The germline V gene encodes CDR1 MNHEY and CDR2 SVGAGI. The CDR3 consists of 13 residues. V lost 7 bases to trimming and J lost 5 bases, with 14 bases between them.

CDR3 coding DNA: TGTGCCTGGAGTACAGGGAACAATGAGCAGTTCTTC. Translation: CAWSTGNNEQFF. The rearrangement joins TRBV30 to TRBJ2-1; a weak D match, TRBD1 (6 bases). The ends were cut back, 2 bases at V and 5 bases at J, with 7 bases in the middle. The CDR3 sequence is 12 residues long. Looked up from germline, CDR1 is GTSNPN and CDR2 is SVGIG (reference sequence).

V is TRBV6-2 or TRBV6-3 and J is TRBJ2-2; tentative D call: TRBD2 (5 bases). Trimming removed 0 bases at V and 7 bases at J, with 12 bases between. The CDR3 spans 15 residues. Germline-derived CDR1 and CDR2 are MNHEY and SVGEGT. CDR3 in amino acids: CASSYSRQEDGELFF. The CDR3 coding sequence is TGTGCCAGCAGTTACTCGCGGCAGGAGGACGGGGAGCTGTTTTTT.

This sequence joins TRBV4-1 and TRBJ2-3; 7 bases match TRBD2. CDR1 and CDR2 from the germline V gene are MGHRA and YSYEKL. V dropped 2 bases and J dropped 11; count of bases not matched to a gene: 10. The CDR3 extends over 14 amino acids. CDR3 sequence (DNA): TGCGCCAGCAGCCAAAATATCAGGACTAGTTGGCAGTATTTT. Protein sequence: CASSQNIRTSWQYF.

The chain is built from TRBV15 and TRBJ1-1, with D possibly matching TRBD1 (5 bases). V was trimmed by 1 base and J by 1 base, leaving 10 bases between them. This CDR3 comprises 15 residues. The germline V gene encodes CDR1 LNHNV and CDR2 YYDKDF (reference sequence). The CDR3 coding sequence is TGTGCCACCAGCAGAGTACGGCAGGGGAACACTGAAGCTTTCTTT. It is translated as CATSRVRQGNTEAFF.

The chain combines TRBV27 with TRBJ2-1, with a tentative D call TRBD2 (7 bases). Trimming left V 2 bases short and J 4 bases short, with 12 bases between. The CDR3 totals 15 residues. Germline assignment: CDR1 MNHEY and CDR2 SMNVEV (reference sequence). In nucleotides, the CDR3 is TGTGCCAGCAGTTTAGTGGGGGGGCGATACAATGAGCAGTTCTTC. It encodes CASSLVGGRYNEQFF.

This chain joins TRBV5-1 and TRBJ1-2; D possibly corresponds to TRBD1 (6 bases). Germline V gene data show CDR1 as SGHRS and CDR2 as YFSETQ. Trimming shortened V by 3 bases and J by 2 bases, and 8 bases separated the two germline ends. The CDR3 sequence is 13 residues long. CDR3 protein: CASSSQGNYGYTF. CDR3 bases: TGCGCCAGCAGCTCACAGGGAAACTATGGCTACACCTTC.

The V call is TRBV15, the J call TRBJ1-1; TRBD1 aligns across 9 bases. CDR1 and CDR2 (germline): LNHNV, YYDKDF (reference sequence). The junction had 11 bases not matched to a gene; V was cut back by 2 bases and J by 7 bases. This CDR3 has 16 amino acids. CDR3 sequence reads: CATSRPPGTGSGEAFF. The CDR3 DNA is TGTGCCACCAGCAGACCTCCCGGGACAGGGAGCGGTGAAGCTTTCTTT.

The J gene is TRBJ1-2, the V gene TRBV10-2; D is perhaps TRBD1 (5 bases). CDR1 WSHSY and CDR2 SAAADI come from the germline V gene. With 7 bases removed from V and 5 bases from J, the gap between germline ends came to 14 bases. CDR3 length: 13 residues. CDR3 region: CASNRQGSYGYTF. The DNA of the CDR3 is TGCGCCAGCAATAGGCAGGGATCGTATGGCTACACCTTC.

V and J are TRBV10-2 and TRBJ2-7, with D perhaps TRBD1 (7 bases). Looked up from germline, CDR1 is WSHSY and CDR2 is SAAADI. The CDR3 totals 12 residues. Trimming left V 5 bases short and J 5 bases short, with 10 bases between. For the CDR3, the DNA is TGCGCCAGCAGTTTCAGGGGGGACGAGCAGTACGTC. Translated: CASSFRGDEQYV.

The chain is built from TRBV28 and TRBJ2-5; a weak D match, TRBD1 (6 bases). In germline, CDR1 is MDHEN, CDR2 SYDVKM. The CDR3 is made up of 13 amino acids. V lost 8 bases and J lost 7, with 17 bases in between. CDR3 DNA: TGTGCCAGCGTCCCGAGGGGGACGAGGACCCAGTACTTC. Its protein is CASVPRGTRTQYF.

The chain has TRBV10-3 and TRBJ2-5; 8 nucleotides line up with TRBD1. The germline V gene has CDR1 ENHRY and CDR2 SYGVKD. The CDR3 consists of 14 residues. V lost 7 bases, J lost 1 base, and 5 bases stayed unmatched. The CDR3 protein is CAIKKQGAQETQYF. The DNA of the CDR3 is TGTGCCATCAAAAAGCAGGGGGCCCAAGAGACCCAGTACTTC.

This clone was seen a few times. The CDR3, as DNA: TGTGCCAGCAGCCGGGAAGGACTAGTAGGCACCGGGGAGCTGTTTTTT. As protein: CASSREGLVGTGELFF. The chain has TRBV7-9 and TRBJ2-2; 7 bases map to TRBD2. The ends lost 5 bases at V and 4 bases at J; junction bases unmatched: 10. Germline assignment: CDR1 SEHNR and CDR2 FQNEAQ (reference sequence). This CDR3 has 16 amino acids.

J is TRBJ2-7 and V is TRBV19; 12 bases map to TRBD1. The CDR3 sequence is 15 residues long. Germline CDR1 LNHDA, CDR2 SQIVND (reference sequence). Trimming cost V 5 bases and J 11 bases; bases outside gene matches: 13. The CDR3 region is CASSDPGTGGFVEYF. The CDR3 coding sequence is TGTGCCAGTAGTGACCCCGGGACAGGGGGCTTCGTGGAGTACTTC.